This note documents a single TCR beta chain sequence. Its antigen is not known. Trimming took off 5 bases at V and 1 base at J, with 16 bases between the two ends. The CDR3 is 16 residues long. The germline V gene has CDR1 SGHTA and CDR2 FQGTGA. This sample is drawn from a study of shared clonotypes between healthy human individuals. General observations from the study: Specimens sampled were limited to blood, with tissue repertoires likely differing.

The table came from immunoSEQ multiplex PCR; TCRdb's copy has only in-frame clones and leaves some out. The sample lists roughly 500,000 clones, 75% to 85% occurring once. The chain joins TRBV7-3 to TRBJ2-3; D call uncertain. Material for sequencing was PBMCs. The receptor's source is a woman in her thirties or forties in good health. Some clones in this sample may be carry-over from other donors' samples. The CDR3 DNA reads TGTGCCAGCAGCACTCAAGGCAACCGAGGCACAGATACGCAGTATTTT. Translating it yields CASSTQGNRGTDTQYF.